This TCR beta chain was observed in a study of T cell changes during pregnancy in multiple sclerosis. The assay was immunoSEQ multiplex PCR, and TCRdb's table has in-frame clones only and misses some. The table records approximately 130,000 clones, roughly 95% of them present only once. The CDR3 has 13 amino acids. J was trimmed by 2 bases and V by 7 bases; bases with no gene match: 3. Germline V gene sequence: CDR1 KGHSH, CDR2 LQKENI. The V gene is TRBV18, the J gene TRBJ1-1, with 8 bases identical to TRBD1. This clonotype was sampled from a female donor with multiple sclerosis, enrolled in a pregnancy study. This sample comprised peripheral blood, obtained after pregnancy. CDR3 region: CASYRGGNTEAFF. The DNA of the CDR3 is TGTGCCAGCTACAGGGGGGGCAACACTGAAGCTTTCTTT. The full variable domain, rest sourced from reference TRBV18 and TRBJ1-1, is NAGVMQNPRHLVRRRGQEARLRCSPMKGHSHVYWYRQLPEEGLKFMVYLQKENIIDESGMPKERFSAEFPKEGPSILRIQQVVRGDSAAYFCASYRGGNTEAFFGQGTRLTVV.